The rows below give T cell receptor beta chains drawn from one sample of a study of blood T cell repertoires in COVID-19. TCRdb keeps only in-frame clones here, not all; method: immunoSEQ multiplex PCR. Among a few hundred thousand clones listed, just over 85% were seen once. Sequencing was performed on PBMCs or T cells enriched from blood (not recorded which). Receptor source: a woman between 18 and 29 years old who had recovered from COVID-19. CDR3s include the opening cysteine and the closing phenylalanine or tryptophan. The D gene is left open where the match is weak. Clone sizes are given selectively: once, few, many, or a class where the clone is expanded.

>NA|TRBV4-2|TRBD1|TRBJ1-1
CASSQDQGSPAPGQPNTEAFF
TGTGCCAGCAGCCAAGATCAAGGCTCCCCCGCACCGGGACAGCCGAACACTGAAGCTTTCTTT
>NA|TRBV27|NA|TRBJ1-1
CASSLTSQGPMRAFF
TGTGCCAGCAGTTTAACCAGCCAGGGGCCCATGCGAGCTTTCTTT
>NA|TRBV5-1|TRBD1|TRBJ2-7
CASSPQTDRGYEQYF
TGCGCCAGCAGCCCGCAGACGGACAGGGGCTACGAGCAGTACTTC
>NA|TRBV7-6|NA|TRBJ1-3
CASSFGGVPGNTIYF
TGTGCCAGCAGCTTTGGAGGGGTCCCTGGAAACACCATATATTTT
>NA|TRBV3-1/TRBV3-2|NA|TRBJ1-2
CASRLGEGNYGYTF
TGTGCCAGCAGGCTAGGGGAGGGTAACTATGGCTACACCTTC
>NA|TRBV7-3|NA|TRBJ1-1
CASSIKFTEAFF
TGTGCCAGCAGCATTAAATTCACTGAAGCTTTCTTT
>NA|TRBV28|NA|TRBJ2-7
CASSLRGYYEQYF
TGTGCCAGCAGTTTACGGGGGTATTACGAGCAGTACTTC
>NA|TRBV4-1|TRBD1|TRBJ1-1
CASSQPRQGAFEAFF
TGCGCCAGCAGCCAACCAAGACAGGGGGCATTTGAAGCTTTCTTT
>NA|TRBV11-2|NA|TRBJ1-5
CASSLAGWGQPQHF
TGTGCCAGCAGCTTAGCGGGGTGGGGTCAGCCCCAGCATTTT
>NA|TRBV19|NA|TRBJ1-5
CASSTRGTFQPQHF
TGTGCCAGTAGTACGAGAGGGACTTTTCAGCCCCAGCATTTT
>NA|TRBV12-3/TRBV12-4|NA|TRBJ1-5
CASSNNRNQPQHF
TGTGCCAGCAGCAACAACAGAAATCAGCCCCAGCATTTT
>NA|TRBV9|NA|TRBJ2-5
CASSPRDYQETQYF
TGTGCCAGCAGCCCCAGGGACTACCAAGAGACCCAGTACTTC
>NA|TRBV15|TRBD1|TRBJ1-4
CATSRDKGQGGFEKLFF
TGTGCCACCAGCAGAGATAAAGGCCAAGGGGGCTTCGAAAAACTGTTTTTT
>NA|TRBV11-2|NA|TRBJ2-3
CASSITVAGDTQYF
TGTGCCAGCAGCATTACCGTTGCGGGGGATACGCAGTATTTT
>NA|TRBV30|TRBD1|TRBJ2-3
CAWSVQGTDTQYF
TGTGCCTGGAGTGTACAGGGGACAGATACGCAGTATTTT
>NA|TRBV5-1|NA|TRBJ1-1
CASSSQSGTTEAFF
TGCGCCAGCAGCTCCCAAAGCGGGACGACTGAAGCTTTCTTT
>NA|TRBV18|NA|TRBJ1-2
CASTQREGTSYGYTF
TGTGCCAGCACTCAACGAGAGGGGACATCCTATGGCTACACCTTC
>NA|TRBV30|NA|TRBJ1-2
CAWSAGDNYGYTF
TGTGCCTGGAGCGCAGGGGATAACTATGGCTACACCTTC
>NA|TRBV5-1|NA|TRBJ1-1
CASSLASSGDTEAFF
TGCGCCAGCAGCTTGGCCTCATCAGGGGACACTGAAGCTTTCTTT
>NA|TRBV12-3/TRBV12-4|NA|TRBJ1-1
CASSLGRGTEAFF
TGTGCCAGCAGTTTGGGCAGGGGCACTGAAGCTTTCTTT
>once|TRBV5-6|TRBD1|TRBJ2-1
CASSSRPGTGLGGEQFF
TGTGCCAGCAGCTCCCGACCCGGGACAGGGCTAGGCGGTGAGCAGTTCTTC
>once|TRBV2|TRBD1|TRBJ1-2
CASRGSRGLGYGYTF
TGTGCCAGCAGGGGTTCCAGGGGGCTTGGTTATGGCTACACCTTC
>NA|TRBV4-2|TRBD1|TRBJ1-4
CASSQDRTDSNEKLFF
TGTGCCAGCAGCCAGGACAGGACCGATTCTAATGAAAAACTGTTTTTT
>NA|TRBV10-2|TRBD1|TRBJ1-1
CASSESLTGVLTEAFF
TGCGCCAGCAGTGAGTCCTTAACAGGGGTACTAACTGAAGCTTTCTTT
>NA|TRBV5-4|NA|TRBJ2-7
CASSPGTGVYEQYF
TGTGCCAGCAGCCCCGGGACGGGGGTTTACGAGCAGTACTTC
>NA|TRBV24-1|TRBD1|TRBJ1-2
CATERTGNYGYTF
TGTGCCACCGAGCGGACAGGGAACTATGGCTACACCTTC